This T cell receptor beta chain came from a study of OX40 agonist ivuxolimab in advanced cancers. Whole-study context: Every 2 weeks, patients got intravenous ivuxolimab at one of six dose levels (0.01-10 mg/kg). Study-wide findings and caveats: Some patients who did not respond also had low normalized T-cell clonal expansion.

The data were produced by immunoSEQ multiplex PCR, yet TCRdb's version contains in-frame clones alone and is incomplete. This table has about 14,000 clones, about 78% appearing once. This clone was counted a single time. Its antigen is still unknown. This receptor was identified in an adult with an advanced solid tumor such as melanoma, head and neck, liver or kidney cancer. Specimen: CD4+ or CD8+ T cells sorted from blood, collected in a trial of the OX40 agonist ivuxolimab.

As DNA, the CDR3 is TGTGCCAGCAGTTTCCCCCTAGCGGTTAGCACAGATACGCAGTATTTT. Its translation: CASSFPLAVSTDTQYF. The chain combines TRBV28 with TRBJ2-3, with 7 bases aligning to TRBD2. Germline-derived CDR1 and CDR2 are MDHEN and SYDVKM. This CDR3 has 16 residues. V was pared by 3 bases and J by 0 bases, with 6 bases of the junction left unmatched.